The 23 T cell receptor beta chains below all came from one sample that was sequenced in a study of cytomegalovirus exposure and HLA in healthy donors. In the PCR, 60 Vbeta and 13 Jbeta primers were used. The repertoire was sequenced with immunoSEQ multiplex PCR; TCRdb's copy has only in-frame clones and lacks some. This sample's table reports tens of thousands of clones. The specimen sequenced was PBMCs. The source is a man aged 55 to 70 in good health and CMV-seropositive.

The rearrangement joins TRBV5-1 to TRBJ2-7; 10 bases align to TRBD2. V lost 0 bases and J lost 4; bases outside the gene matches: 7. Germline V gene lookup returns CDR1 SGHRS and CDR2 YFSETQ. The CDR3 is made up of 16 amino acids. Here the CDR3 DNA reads TGCGCCAGCAGCTTGGGAAATTTAGCGGGAGGTTACGAGCAGTACTTC. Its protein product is CASSLGNLAGGYEQYF.

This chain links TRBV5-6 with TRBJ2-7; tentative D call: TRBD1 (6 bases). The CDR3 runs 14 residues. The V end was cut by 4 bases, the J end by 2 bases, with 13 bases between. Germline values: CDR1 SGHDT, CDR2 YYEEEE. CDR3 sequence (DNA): TGTGCCAGCAGCCCCCGTCGGACAGCCTACGAGCAGTACTTC. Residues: CASSPRRTAYEQYF.

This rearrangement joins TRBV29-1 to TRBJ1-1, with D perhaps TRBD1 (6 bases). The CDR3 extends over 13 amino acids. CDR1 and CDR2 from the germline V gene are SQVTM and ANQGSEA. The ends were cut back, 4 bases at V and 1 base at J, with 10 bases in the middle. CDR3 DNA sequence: TGCAGCGTTGCGGACAGAAGGAACACTGAAGCTTTCTTT. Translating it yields CSVADRRNTEAFF.

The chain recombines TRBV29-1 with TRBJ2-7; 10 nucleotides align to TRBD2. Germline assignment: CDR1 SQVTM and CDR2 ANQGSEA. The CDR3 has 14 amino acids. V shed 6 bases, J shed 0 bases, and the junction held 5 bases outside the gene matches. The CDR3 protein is CSVVAGGPSYEQYF. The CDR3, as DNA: TGCAGCGTCGTAGCGGGAGGACCCTCCTACGAGCAGTACTTC.

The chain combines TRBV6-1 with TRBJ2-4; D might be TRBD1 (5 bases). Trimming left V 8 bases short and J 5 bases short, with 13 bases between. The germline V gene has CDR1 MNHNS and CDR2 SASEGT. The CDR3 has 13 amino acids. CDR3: CASAPGLQNIQYF. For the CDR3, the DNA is TGTGCCAGCGCCCCAGGGTTGCAAAACATTCAGTACTTC.

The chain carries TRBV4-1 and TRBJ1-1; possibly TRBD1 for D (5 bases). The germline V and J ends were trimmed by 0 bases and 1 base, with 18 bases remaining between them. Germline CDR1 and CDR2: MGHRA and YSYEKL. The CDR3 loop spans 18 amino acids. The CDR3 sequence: CASSQDRGSRVANTEAFF. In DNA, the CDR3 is TGCGCCAGCAGCCAAGATCGGGGGAGCAGGGTAGCGAACACTGAAGCTTTCTTT.

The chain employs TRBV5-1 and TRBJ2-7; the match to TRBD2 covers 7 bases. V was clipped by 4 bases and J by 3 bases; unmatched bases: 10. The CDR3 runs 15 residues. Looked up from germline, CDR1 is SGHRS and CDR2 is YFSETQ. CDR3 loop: CASSGGGSGLYEQYF. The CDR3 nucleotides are TGCGCCAGCAGCGGCGGCGGTAGCGGGCTCTACGAGCAGTACTTC.

CDR3 loop: CASSSPAGTRDYGYTF. The CDR3 coding sequence is TGTGCCAGCAGTTCCCCCGCCGGGACAAGGGACTATGGCTACACCTTC. V usage is TRBV6-5 and J usage is TRBJ1-2; tentative D call: TRBD1 (6 bases). CDR3 length equals 16 residues. Germline loops: CDR1 MNHEY, CDR2 SVGAGI. Trimming removed 4 bases from V and 3 bases from J, with 18 bases in between.

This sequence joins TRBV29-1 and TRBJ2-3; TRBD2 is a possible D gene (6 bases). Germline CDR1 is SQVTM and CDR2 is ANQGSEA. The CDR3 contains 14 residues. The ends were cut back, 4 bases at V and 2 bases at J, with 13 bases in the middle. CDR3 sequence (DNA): TGCAGCGTTGGGGGGGAGGTATTCACAGATACGCAGTATTTT. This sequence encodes CSVGGEVFTDTQYF.

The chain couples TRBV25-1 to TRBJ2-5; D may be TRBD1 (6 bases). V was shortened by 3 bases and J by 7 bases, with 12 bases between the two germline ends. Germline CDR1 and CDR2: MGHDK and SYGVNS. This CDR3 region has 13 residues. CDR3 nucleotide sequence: TGTGCCAGCAGTGATGACAGGAAACGGACCCAGTACTTC. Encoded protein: CASSDDRKRTQYF.

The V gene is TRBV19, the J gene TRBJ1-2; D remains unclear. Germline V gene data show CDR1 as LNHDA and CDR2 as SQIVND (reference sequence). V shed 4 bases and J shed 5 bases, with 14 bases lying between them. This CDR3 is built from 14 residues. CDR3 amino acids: CASSKPYGEYGYTF. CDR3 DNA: TGTGCCAGTAGTAAACCTTACGGGGAGTATGGCTACACCTTC.

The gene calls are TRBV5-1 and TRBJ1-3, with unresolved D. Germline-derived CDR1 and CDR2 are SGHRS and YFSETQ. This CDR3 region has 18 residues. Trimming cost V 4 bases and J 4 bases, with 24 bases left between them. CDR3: CASSVDRLDSYAGNTIYF. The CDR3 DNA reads TGCGCCAGCAGCGTCGACCGGTTGGACTCATATGCCGGAAACACCATATATTTT.

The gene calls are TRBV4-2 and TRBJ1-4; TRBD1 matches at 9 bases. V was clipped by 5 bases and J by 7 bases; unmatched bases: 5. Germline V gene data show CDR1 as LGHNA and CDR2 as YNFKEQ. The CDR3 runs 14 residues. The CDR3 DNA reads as TGTGCCAGCAGCGCACAGGGGGCGGGTGAAAAACTGTTTTTT. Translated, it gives CASSAQGAGEKLFF.

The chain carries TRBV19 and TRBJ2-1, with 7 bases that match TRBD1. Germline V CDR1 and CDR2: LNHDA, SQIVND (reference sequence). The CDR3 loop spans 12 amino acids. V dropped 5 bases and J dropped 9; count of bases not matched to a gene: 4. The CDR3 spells CASSPRQGEQFF. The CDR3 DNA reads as TGTGCCAGTAGTCCAAGACAGGGTGAGCAGTTCTTC.

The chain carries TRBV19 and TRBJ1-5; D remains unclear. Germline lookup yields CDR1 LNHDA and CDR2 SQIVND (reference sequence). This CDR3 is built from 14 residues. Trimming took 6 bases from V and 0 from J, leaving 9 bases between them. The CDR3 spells CASRLSVSNQPQHF. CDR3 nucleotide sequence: TGTGCCAGTAGGCTGAGTGTTAGCAATCAGCCCCAGCATTTT.

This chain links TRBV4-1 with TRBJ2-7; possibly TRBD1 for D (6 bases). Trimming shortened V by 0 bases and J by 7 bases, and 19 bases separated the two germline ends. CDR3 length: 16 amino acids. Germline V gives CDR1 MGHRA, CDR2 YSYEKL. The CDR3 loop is CASSQDLLRGSGEQYF. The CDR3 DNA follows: TGCGCCAGCAGCCAAGATCTGCTCAGGGGATCGGGAGAGCAGTACTTC.

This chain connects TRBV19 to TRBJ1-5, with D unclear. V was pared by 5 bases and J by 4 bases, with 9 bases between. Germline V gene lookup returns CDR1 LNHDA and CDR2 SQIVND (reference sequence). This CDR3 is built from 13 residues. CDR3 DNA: TGTGCCAGTAGTCTCCGGGAGAATCAGCCCCAGCATTTT. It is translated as CASSLRENQPQHF. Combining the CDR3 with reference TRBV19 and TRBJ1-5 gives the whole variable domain DGGITQSPKYLFRKEGQNVTLSCEQNLNHDAMYWYRQDPGQGLRLIYYSQIVNDFQKGDIAEGYSVSREKKESFPLTVTSAQKNPTAFYLCASSLRENQPQHFGDGTRLSIL.

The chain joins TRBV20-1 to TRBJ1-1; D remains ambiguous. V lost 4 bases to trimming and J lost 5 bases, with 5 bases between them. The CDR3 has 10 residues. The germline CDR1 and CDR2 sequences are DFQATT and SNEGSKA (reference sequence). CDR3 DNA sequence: TGCAGTGCTACAGGAACTGAAGCTTTCTTT. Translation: CSATGTEAFF.

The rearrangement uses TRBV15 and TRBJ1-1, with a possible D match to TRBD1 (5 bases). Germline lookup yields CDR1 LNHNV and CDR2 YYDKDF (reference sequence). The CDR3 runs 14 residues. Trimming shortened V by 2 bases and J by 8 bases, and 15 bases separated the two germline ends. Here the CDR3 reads CATSRPSDTIEAFF. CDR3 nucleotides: TGTGCCACCAGCAGACCCTCGGACACGATAGAAGCTTTCTTT.

CDR3 in amino acids: CASSPPRGSTGELFF. The CDR3 coding sequence is TGTGCCAGTAGTCCCCCCCGGGGGTCCACCGGGGAGCTGTTTTTT. This chain links TRBV19 with TRBJ2-2, with D perhaps matching TRBD2 (6 bases). Looked up from germline, CDR1 is LNHDA and CDR2 is SQIVND (reference sequence). The CDR3 has 15 residues. Trimming stripped 5 bases from V and 4 bases from J, with 14 bases between.

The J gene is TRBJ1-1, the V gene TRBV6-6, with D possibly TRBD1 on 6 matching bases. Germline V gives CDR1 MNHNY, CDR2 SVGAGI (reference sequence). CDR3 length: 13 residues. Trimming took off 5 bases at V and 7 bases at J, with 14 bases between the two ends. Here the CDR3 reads CASSVGTTGEAFF. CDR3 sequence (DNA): TGTGCCAGCAGTGTTGGGACAACAGGTGAAGCTTTCTTT.

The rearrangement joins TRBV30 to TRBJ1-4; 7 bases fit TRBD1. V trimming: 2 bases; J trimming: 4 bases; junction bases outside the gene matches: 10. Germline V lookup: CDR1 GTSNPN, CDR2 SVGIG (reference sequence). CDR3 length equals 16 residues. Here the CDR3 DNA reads TGTGCCTGGAGTATCTACCGGACAGGCTATAATGAAAAACTGTTTTTT. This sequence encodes CAWSIYRTGYNEKLFF.

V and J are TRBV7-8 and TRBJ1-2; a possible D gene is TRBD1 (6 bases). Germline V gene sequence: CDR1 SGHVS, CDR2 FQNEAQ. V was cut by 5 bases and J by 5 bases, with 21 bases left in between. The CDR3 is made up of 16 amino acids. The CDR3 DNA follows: TGTGCCAGCAGCCCCCAGTTCGGGACACAGAGTTATGGCTACACCTTC. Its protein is CASSPQFGTQSYGYTF.